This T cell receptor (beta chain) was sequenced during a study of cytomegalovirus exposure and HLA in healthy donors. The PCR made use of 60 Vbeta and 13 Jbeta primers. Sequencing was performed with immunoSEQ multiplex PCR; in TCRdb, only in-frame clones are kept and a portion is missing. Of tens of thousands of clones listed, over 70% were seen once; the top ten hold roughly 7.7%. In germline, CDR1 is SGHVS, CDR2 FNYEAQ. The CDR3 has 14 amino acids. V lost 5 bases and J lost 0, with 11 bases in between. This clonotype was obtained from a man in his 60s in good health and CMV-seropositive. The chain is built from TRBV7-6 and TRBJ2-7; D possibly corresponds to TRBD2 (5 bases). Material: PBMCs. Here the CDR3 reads CASSLSADSYEQYF. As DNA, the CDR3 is TGTGCCAGCAGCCTTAGCGCCGACTCCTACGAGCAGTACTTC.